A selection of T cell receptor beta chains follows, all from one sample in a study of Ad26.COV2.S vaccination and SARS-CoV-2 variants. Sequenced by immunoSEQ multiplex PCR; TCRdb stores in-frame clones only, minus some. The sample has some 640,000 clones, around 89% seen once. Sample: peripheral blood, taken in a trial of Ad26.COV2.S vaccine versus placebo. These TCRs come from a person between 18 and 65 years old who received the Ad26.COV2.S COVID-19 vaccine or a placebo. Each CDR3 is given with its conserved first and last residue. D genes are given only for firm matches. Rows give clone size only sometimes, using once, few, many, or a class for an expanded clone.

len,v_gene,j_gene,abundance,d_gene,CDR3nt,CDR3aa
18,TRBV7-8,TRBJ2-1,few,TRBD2,TGTGCCAGCATCTACCGACCCCTAGCGGGGGGGCCCTACAATGAGCAGTTCTTC,CASIYRPLAGGPYNEQFF
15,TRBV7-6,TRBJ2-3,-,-,TGTGCCAGCAGCTTTAGTACCAGCCCCTCAGATACGCAGTATTTT,CASSFSTSPSDTQYF
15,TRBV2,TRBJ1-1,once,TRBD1,TGTGCCAGCAGTCGACAGGGGTGGGGGAACACTGAAGCTTTCTTT,CASSRQGWGNTEAFF
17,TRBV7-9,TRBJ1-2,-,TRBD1,TGTGCCAGCAGCTTAAGTCGGACAGGGGGTAAGGGCTATGGCTACACCTTC,CASSLSRTGGKGYGYTF
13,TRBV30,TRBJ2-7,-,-,TGTGCCTGGAGTACCCGGGGACCCTACGAGCAGTACTTC,CAWSTRGPYEQYF
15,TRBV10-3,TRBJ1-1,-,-,TGTGCCATCAGTGAGATTGGGGAAGGAAACACTGAAGCTTTCTTT,CAISEIGEGNTEAFF
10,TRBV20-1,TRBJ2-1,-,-,TGCAGTGCTCCCTACAATGAGCAGTTCTTC,CSAPYNEQFF
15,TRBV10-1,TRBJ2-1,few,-,TGCGCCAGCAGCCCCGCCGGGCTCTCCTACAATGAGCAGTTCTTC,CASSPAGLSYNEQFF
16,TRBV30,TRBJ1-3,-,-,TGTGCCTGGAGTCCCGATCGGACAGCCTCTGGAAACACCATATATTTT,CAWSPDRTASGNTIYF
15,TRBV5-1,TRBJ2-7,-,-,TGCGCCAGCAGCTGGGCCGAGGGGGGCGCGGCCGAGCAGTACTTC,CASSWAEGGAAEQYF
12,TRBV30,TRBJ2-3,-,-,TGTGCCTGGAGTGGGGCAGTAAGCACGCAGTATTTT,CAWSGAVSTQYF
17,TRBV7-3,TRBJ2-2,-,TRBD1,TGTGCCAGCAGCCTCGGGACAGGGGATTTAAAGGCCGGGGAGCTGTTTTTT,CASSLGTGDLKAGELFF
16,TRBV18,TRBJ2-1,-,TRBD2,TGTGCCAGCTCACCTATGAGGCCAGCGGGAGGTAATGAGCAGTTCTTC,CASSPMRPAGGNEQFF
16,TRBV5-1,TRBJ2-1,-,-,TGCGCCAGCAGCTTTTTACGGGGTAGCTCCTACAATGAGCAGTTCTTC,CASSFLRGSSYNEQFF
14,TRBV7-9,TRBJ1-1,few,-,TGTGCCAGCAGCTTAGGAAAAGCGAACACTGAAGCTTTCTTT,CASSLGKANTEAFF
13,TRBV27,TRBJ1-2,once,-,TGTGCCAGCACCCCGGACGGTAACTATGGCTACACCTTC,CASTPDGNYGYTF
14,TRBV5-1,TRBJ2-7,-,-,TGCGCCAGCAGCTTGACCGGGACAACCTACGAGCAGTACTTC,CASSLTGTTYEQYF
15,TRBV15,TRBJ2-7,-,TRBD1,TGTGCCACCAGCAGGGGGACAGGGGGACGCTACGAGCAGTACTTC,CATSRGTGGRYEQYF
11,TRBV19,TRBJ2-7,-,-,TGTGCCAGTAGTACTCTGGGGGAGCAGTACTTC,CASSTLGEQYF
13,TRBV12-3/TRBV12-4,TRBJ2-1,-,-,TGTGCCAGCAGTTTAGACTATTACAATGAGCAGTTCTTC,CASSLDYYNEQFF
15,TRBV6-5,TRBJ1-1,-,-,TGTGCCAGCAGTTACTCGAGCCAGGGAGAGACTGAAGCTTTCTTT,CASSYSSQGETEAFF
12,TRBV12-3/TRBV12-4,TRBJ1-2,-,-,TGTGCCAGCAGCCGTACAGGGTATGGCTACACCTTC,CASSRTGYGYTF
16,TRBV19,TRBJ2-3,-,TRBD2,TGTGCCAGTAGTATGGGACTAGCGACTAGCACAGATACGCAGTATTTT,CASSMGLATSTDTQYF
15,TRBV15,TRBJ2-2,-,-,TGTGCCACCCAAAAGGGGGGAGTGCACACCGGGGAGCTGTTTTTT,CATQKGGVHTGELFF
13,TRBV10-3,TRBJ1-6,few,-,TGTGCCATCAGAATCGACCAAAATTCACCCCTCCACTTT,CAIRIDQNSPLHF
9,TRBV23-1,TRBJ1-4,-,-,TGCGCCAGTCTCCAAACAACGTTTTTT,CASLQTTFF
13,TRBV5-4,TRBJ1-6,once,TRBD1,TGTGCCAGCAGCTTGGACAGGGGTTCACCCCTCCACTTT,CASSLDRGSPLHF
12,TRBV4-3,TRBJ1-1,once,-,TGCGCCAGCAGCCAAGATGGACACGGAGCTTTCTTT,CASSQDGHGAFF
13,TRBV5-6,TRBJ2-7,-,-,TGTGCCAGCAGCTTGGCAGCCTCCTACGAGCAGTACTTC,CASSLAASYEQYF
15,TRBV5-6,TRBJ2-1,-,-,TGTGCCAGCAGCTTGGCAGGGCTCTCCTACAATGAGCAGTTCTTC,CASSLAGLSYNEQFF
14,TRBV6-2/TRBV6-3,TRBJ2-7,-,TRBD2,TGTGCCAGCAGTTACTTGGGGAGGGGCAACGAGCAGTACTTC,CASSYLGRGNEQYF
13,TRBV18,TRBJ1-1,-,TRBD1,TGTGCCAGCTCGTCAACAGGGGGAACTGAAGCTTTCTTT,CASSSTGGTEAFF
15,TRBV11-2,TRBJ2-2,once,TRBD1,TGTGCCAGCAGCCGAAGGACAGGGGGCATTGGGGAGCTGTTTTTT,CASSRRTGGIGELFF
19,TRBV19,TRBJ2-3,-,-,TGTGCCAGTAGTATAAAATCCCCAACCGGGACAAACCGTACAGATACGCAGTATTTT,CASSIKSPTGTNRTDTQYF
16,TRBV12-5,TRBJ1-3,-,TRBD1,TGTGCTAGTGGTTTGGTCCTGGGACAGCCCAGGGACACCATATATTTT,CASGLVLGQPRDTIYF
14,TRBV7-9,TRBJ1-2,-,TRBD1,TGTGCCAGCAGCATCACCGGGACAGGGTATGGCTACACCTTC,CASSITGTGYGYTF
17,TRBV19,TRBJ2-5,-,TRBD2,TGTGCCAGTAGTATAGACCGGGGAGGGGAGGGTGTGGAGACCCAGTACTTC,CASSIDRGGEGVETQYF
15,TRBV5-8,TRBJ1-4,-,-,TGTGCCAGCAGCCGGGGATTGGGGACTAATGAAAAACTGTTTTTT,CASSRGLGTNEKLFF
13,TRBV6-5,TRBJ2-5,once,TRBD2,TGTGCCAGCGGAGGTTGGGGGGGGGAGACCCAGTACTTC,CASGGWGGETQYF
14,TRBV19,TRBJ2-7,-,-,TGTGCCAGTAGTATGAGGTTCGGCGCCTACGAGCAGTACTTC,CASSMRFGAYEQYF
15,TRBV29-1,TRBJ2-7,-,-,TGCAGCGTTGAAGGGGGAGGGACAGAGACCTACGAGCAGTACTTC,CSVEGGGTETYEQYF
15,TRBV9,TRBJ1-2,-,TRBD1,TGTGCCAGCAGCATCGGGGACAGGGGGGCCTATGGCTACACCTTC,CASSIGDRGAYGYTF
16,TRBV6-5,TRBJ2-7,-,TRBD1,TGTGCCAGCAGTTACTCCCCCACAGGGGGCGGCGACGAGCAGTACTTC,CASSYSPTGGGDEQYF
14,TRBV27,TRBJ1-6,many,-,TGTGCCAGCAGTTTATGGCAGGATAATTCACCCCTCCACTTT,CASSLWQDNSPLHF
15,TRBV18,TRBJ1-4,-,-,TGTGCCAGCTCTCCAAACACAGGGAATTCGGAAAAACTGTTTTTT,CASSPNTGNSEKLFF
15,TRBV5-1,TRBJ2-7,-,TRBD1,TGCGCCAGCAGCTACGGGACAGGGCCAACCTACGAGCAGTACTTC,CASSYGTGPTYEQYF
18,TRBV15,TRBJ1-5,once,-,TGTGCCACCAGCAGAGATTTGTCGGCAGTAGGGTTCAATCAGCCCCAGCATTTT,CATSRDLSAVGFNQPQHF
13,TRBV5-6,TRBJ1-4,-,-,TGTGCCAGCAGCTTGAGTAGGGGTGAAAAACTGTTTTTT,CASSLSRGEKLFF
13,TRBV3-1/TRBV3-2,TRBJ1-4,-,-,TGTGCCAGCAGCCAAGAAGGGTCGGACCAACTGTTTTTT,CASSQEGSDQLFF
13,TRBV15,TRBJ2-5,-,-,TGTGCCACCAGCAGAGATCATCCCGAGACCCAGTACTTC,CATSRDHPETQYF
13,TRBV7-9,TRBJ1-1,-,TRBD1,TGTGCCAGCAGCTTACCCGGGACAGGGAGAGCTTTCTTT,CASSLPGTGRAFF
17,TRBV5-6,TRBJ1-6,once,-,TGTGCCAGCAGCTTGGCGGTCACCGGTATCTATAATTCACCCCTCCACTTT,CASSLAVTGIYNSPLHF
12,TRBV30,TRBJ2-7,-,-,TGTGCCTGGAGTGTAAGTAGGGGTCGGAAGTACTTC,CAWSVSRGRKYF
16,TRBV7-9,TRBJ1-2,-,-,TGTGCCAGCAGCTTAAGTTATTTGGACGGATCAATGGGCTACACCTTC,CASSLSYLDGSMGYTF